Listed here are 21 T cell receptor beta chains from one sample, sequenced in a study of human CD8 memory T cell subsets. By UMI-labeled 5' RACE, the TCR beta libraries were made. TCRdb re-analyzed the 5' RACE reads; it lists each CDR3 protein once, without DNA. The sample data list about 20,000 distinct CDR3 sequences. Sequenced input: CD8+ T cells from PBMCs. Receptors were obtained from a human donor in good health.

The CDR3 sequence: CASSAPPHQPQHF. J is TRBJ1-5 and V is TRBV12-3 or TRBV12-4; TCRdb lists TRBD1, though no DNA is available to test this call. CDR3 length equals 13 residues.

The chain combines TRBV6-2 or TRBV6-3 with TRBJ2-3; TCRdb indicates TRBD1, and absent DNA this call remains unverified. The CDR3 loop spans 16 amino acids. Per the germline V gene, CDR1 is MNHEY and CDR2 is SVGEGT. Here the CDR3 reads CASSPWDGYSTDTQYF.

The genes are TRBV29-1 and TRBJ1-2. CDR3 length equals 11 residues. From germline, CDR1 is SQVTM and CDR2 ANQGSEA. The CDR3 sequence: CSGQTNYGYTF.

The chain employs TRBV12-3 or TRBV12-4 and TRBJ2-1; TCRdb selects TRBD1, and the lack of DNA leaves this call unchecked. CDR3 length: 14 amino acids. The CDR3 protein is CASSSGGIYNEQFF.

V is TRBV10-2 and J is TRBJ1-4. The CDR3 is 12 residues long. Germline V CDR1 and CDR2: WSHSY, SAAADI. CDR3 region: CASSDSDEKLFF.

The chain is built from TRBV5-5 and TRBJ1-1; TCRdb proposes TRBD1, but this gene call is untestable without DNA. CDR1 is SGHKS and CDR2 is YYEKEE in the germline V gene (reference sequence). The CDR3 has 15 amino acids. The CDR3 reads CASSLQGQIWTEAFF.

The chain employs TRBV20-1 and TRBJ1-1; TCRdb outputs TRBD1, but without DNA this stays unchecked. The germline CDR1 and CDR2 sequences are DFQATT and SNEGSKA (reference sequence). This CDR3 region has 17 residues. CDR3 protein: CSAPRTGRKGLNTEAFF.

V gene TRBV12-5 combines with J gene TRBJ2-7; TCRdb lists TRBD2, though no DNA is available to test this call. Germline CDR1 reads LGHNT; CDR2 reads FRNRAP. The CDR3 sequence is 18 residues long. The CDR3 sequence is CASANSGTSGIHSYEQYF. The full variable domain, rest sourced from reference TRBV12-5 and TRBJ2-7, is DARVTQTPRHKVTEMGQEVTMRCQPILGHNTVFWYRQTMMQGLELLAYFRNRAPLDDSGMPKDRFSAEMPDATLATLKIQPSEPRDSAVYFCASANSGTSGIHSYEQYFGPGTRLTVT.

This rearrangement joins TRBV5-1 to TRBJ1-1. CDR1 is SGHRS, CDR2 YFSETQ, per germline. The CDR3 is made up of 15 amino acids. CDR3 sequence reads: CASSLTFGRNTEAFF.

The J gene is TRBJ2-3, the V gene TRBV11-2; the TCRdb call, TRBD2, lacks DNA for checking. CDR1 is SGHAT and CDR2 is FQNNGV in the germline V gene. This CDR3 has 16 amino acids. The CDR3 sequence is CASSLDRSGRPDTQYF.

This clonotype counts as medium-sized (0.01 to 0.1%) by frequency. This chain links TRBV5-5 with TRBJ1-5; TCRdb selects TRBD1, and the lack of DNA leaves this call unchecked. The CDR3 length is 15 residues. Germline V gene lookup returns CDR1 SGHKS and CDR2 YYEKEE (reference sequence). The CDR3 loop reads CASSLDRGLGQPQHF.

The V and J genes are TRBV9 and TRBJ2-7; TCRdb's D call, TRBD1, is unchecked because there is no DNA. The CDR3 runs 14 residues. The germline CDR1 and CDR2 sequences are SGDLS and YYNGEE. CDR3 sequence reads: CASSVGGGQDEQYF.

The chain's CDR3 is CASSLTGTELYEQYF. The genes are TRBV5-1 and TRBJ2-7; TCRdb selects TRBD1, and the lack of DNA leaves this call unchecked. CDR3 length: 15 amino acids. In germline, CDR1 is SGHRS, CDR2 YFSETQ.

V is TRBV13 and J is TRBJ1-1. Per germline, CDR1 PRHDT and CDR2 FYEKMQ (reference sequence). The CDR3 runs to 12 residues. CDR3 amino acids: CASSLWRTEAFF.

The chain employs TRBV4-1 and TRBJ2-5. The CDR3 length is 11 residues. Germline loops: CDR1 MGHRA, CDR2 YSYEKL. Here the CDR3 reads CASSQDETQYF.

The chain recombines TRBV7-8 with TRBJ2-3. The CDR3 consists of 13 residues. Germline CDR1 is SGHVS and CDR2 is FQNEAQ. This CDR3 is CASSYTSTDTQYF.

J is TRBJ2-1 and V is TRBV6-5; TCRdb gives TRBD1 as the D gene, but with no DNA this cannot be confirmed. The CDR3 totals 13 residues. Germline CDR1 MNHEY, CDR2 SVGAGI. Here the CDR3 reads CASSATGGNEQFF.

The chain carries TRBV7-3 and TRBJ2-5; TCRdb names TRBD1, which stays unverified in the absence of DNA. CDR1 is SGHTA and CDR2 is FQGTGA in the germline V gene. CDR3 length equals 14 residues. CDR3 in amino acids: CASSLGGGVGTQYF.

The chain has TRBV25-1 and TRBJ2-1. This CDR3 is 13 amino acids long. In germline, CDR1 is MGHDK, CDR2 SYGVNS. CDR3 amino acids: CASQDRSYNEQFF.

V is TRBV28 and J is TRBJ2-1; TCRdb outputs TRBD1, but without DNA this stays unchecked. Germline V gene data show CDR1 as MDHEN and CDR2 as SYDVKM. CDR3 size: 18 residues. The CDR3 sequence: CASSLSFVGSRTYNEQFF. Complete variable domain (other parts from reference TRBV28 and TRBJ2-1): DVKVTQSSRYLVKRTGEKVFLECVQDMDHENMFWYRQDPGLGLRLIYFSYDVKMKEKGDIPEGYSVSREKKERFSLILESASTNQTSMYLCASSLSFVGSRTYNEQFFGPGTRLTVL.

The chain couples TRBV5-1 to TRBJ2-7. The germline gives CDR1 SGHRS, CDR2 YFSETQ. CDR3 length: 14 amino acids. CDR3 loop: CASSLELAFPEQYF.